The rows below give T cell receptor beta chains drawn from one sample of a study of T cells after posttransplantation cyclophosphamide. The method was immunoSEQ multiplex PCR; TCRdb's version includes in-frame clones alone and lacks a portion of them. The data show 35,000 to 55,000 clones, with none appearing a single time. The sequenced sample consisted of PBMCs. The receptors here all came from a man in his forties in good health, CMV-negative, and a related stem cell transplant donor. Each CDR3 is given without its conserved first and last residue.

>TRBJ2-5|TRBV5-1
ASSARQGPGETQY
>TRBJ1-1|TRBV29-1
SGGWDTEAF
>TRBJ1-1|TRBV4-3
ASSQDPGLGTEAF
>NA|TRBV6-1
ASSRDRTYEQY
>TRBJ2-5|TRBV4-2
ASSPEGEGGGYQETQY
>TRBJ1-3|TRBV10-2
ASPGQAGNTIY
>TRBJ1-5|TRBV12-5
ASGTGGLANQPQH
>TRBJ2-1|TRBV11-2
ASSTTDYNEQF
>TRBJ1-4|TRBV18
ASSPRQGATNEKLF
>TRBJ2-1|TRBV4-3
ASSPRGYNEQF
>TRBJ1-5|TRBV19
ASRGQGEQPQH
>TRBJ2-6|TRBV12-5
ASGLWRGSGANVLT
>TRBJ1-2|TRBV7-9
AGGDYGYT
>TRBJ2-5|TRBV5-4
ASSLRGQAASETQY
>TRBJ2-2|TRBV7-2
ASSPPAGNTGELF
>TRBJ2-1|TRBV9
ASSVDPLAGGGNEQF
>TRBJ2-5|TRBV9
ASSVAGGPETQY